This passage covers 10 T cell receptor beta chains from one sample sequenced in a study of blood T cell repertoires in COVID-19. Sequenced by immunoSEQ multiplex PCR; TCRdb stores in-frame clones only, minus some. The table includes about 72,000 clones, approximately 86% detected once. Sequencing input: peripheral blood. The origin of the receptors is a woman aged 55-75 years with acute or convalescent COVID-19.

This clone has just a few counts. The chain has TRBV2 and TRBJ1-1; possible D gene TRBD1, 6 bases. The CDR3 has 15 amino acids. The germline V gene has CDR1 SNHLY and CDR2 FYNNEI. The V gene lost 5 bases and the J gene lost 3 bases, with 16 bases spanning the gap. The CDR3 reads CASSTSRGGDTEAFF. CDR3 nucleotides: TGTGCCAGCAGTACAAGCAGGGGTGGAGACACTGAAGCTTTCTTT.

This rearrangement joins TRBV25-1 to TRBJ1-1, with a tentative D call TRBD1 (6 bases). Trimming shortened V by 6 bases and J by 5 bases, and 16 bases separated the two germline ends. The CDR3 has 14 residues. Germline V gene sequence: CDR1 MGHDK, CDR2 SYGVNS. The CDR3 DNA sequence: TGTGCCAGCAGCGGAACACAGGGTGGGACTGAAGCTTTCTTT. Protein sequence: CASSGTQGGTEAFF.

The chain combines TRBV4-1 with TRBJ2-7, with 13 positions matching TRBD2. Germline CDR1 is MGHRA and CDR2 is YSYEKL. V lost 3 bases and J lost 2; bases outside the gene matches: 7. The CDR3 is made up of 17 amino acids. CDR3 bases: TGCGCCAGCAGCCAGGGACTAGCGGGGCCAAGAACCTACGAGCAGTACTTC. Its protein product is CASSQGLAGPRTYEQYF.

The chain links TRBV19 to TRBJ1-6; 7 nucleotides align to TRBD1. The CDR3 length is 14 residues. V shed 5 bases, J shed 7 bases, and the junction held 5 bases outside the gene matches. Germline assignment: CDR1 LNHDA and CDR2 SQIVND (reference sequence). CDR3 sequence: CASSLGTENSPLHF. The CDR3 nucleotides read TGTGCCAGTAGTCTCGGGACAGAGAATTCACCCCTCCACTTT.

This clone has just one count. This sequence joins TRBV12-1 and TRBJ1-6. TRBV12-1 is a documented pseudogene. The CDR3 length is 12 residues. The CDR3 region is CASDSANSPLHF. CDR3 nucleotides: TGTGCCAGCGATTCAGCGAATTCACCCCTCCACTTT.

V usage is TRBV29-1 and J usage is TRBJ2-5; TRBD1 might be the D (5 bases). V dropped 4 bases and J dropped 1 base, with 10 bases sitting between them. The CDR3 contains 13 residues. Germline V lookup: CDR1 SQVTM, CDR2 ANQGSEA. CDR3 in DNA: TGCAGCGTTGGTACAGGAAGCCAAGAGACCCAGTACTTC. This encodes CSVGTGSQETQYF.

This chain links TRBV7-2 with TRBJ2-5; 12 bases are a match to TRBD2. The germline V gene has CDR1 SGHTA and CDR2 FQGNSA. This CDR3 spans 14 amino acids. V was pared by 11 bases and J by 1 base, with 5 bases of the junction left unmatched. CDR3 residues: CASRLAGVQETQYF. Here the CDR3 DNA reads TGTGCCTCCCGACTAGCGGGGGTCCAAGAGACCCAGTACTTC.

The CDR3 loop is CASSYRAGVRIDTGELFF. The CDR3, as DNA: TGTGCCAGCAGCTACAGAGCGGGGGTTAGAATTGACACCGGGGAGCTGTTTTTT. The chain couples TRBV7-3 to TRBJ2-2; 8 bases align to TRBD2. This CDR3 has 18 amino acids. V trimming: 4 bases; J trimming: 3 bases; junction bases outside the gene matches: 13. Germline CDR1 is SGHTA and CDR2 is FQGTGA.

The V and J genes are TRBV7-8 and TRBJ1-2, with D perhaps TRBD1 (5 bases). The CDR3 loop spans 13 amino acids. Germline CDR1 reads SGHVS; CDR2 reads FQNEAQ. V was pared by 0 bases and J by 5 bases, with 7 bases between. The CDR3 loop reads CASSLADTYGYTF. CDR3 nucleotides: TGTGCCAGCAGCTTAGCGGACACTTATGGCTACACCTTC.

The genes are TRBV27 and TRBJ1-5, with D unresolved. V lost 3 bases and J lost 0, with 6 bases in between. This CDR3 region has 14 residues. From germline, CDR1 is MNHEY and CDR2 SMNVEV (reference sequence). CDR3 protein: CASSFGDSNQPQHF. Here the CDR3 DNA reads TGTGCCAGCAGTTTCGGGGATAGCAATCAGCCCCAGCATTTT.